These 25 T cell receptor beta chains were sequenced from one sample in a study of T cell changes during pregnancy in multiple sclerosis. Clones were read by immunoSEQ multiplex PCR, and TCRdb kept only the in-frame ones, dropping some. Of fewer than 90,000 clones listed, 94% were seen once; the top ten hold more than 1.5%. This sample comprised peripheral blood, obtained after pregnancy. These receptors all stem from a female donor in good health, enrolled as a control in a pregnancy study.

The chain employs TRBV29-1 and TRBJ1-2; tentative D call: TRBD1 (6 bases). The germline V and J ends were trimmed by 5 bases and 2 bases, with 12 bases remaining between them. This CDR3 spans 13 amino acids. CDR1 SQVTM and CDR2 ANQGSEA come from the germline V gene. Written as DNA, the CDR3 is TGCAGCGTTCAGACAGGTCTCAACTATGGCTACACCTTC. Amino acid sequence: CSVQTGLNYGYTF.

The chain carries TRBV18 and TRBJ2-1, with TRBD1 matching over 9 bases. V lost 3 bases and J lost 3; bases outside the gene matches: 0. Germline CDR1 and CDR2: KGHSH and LQKENI. This CDR3 has 14 residues. CDR3 DNA: TGTGCCAGCTCACCGGACAGGGGCTACAATGAGCAGTTCTTC. It yields the protein CASSPDRGYNEQFF. The whole variable domain, filled in from reference TRBV18 and TRBJ2-1, reads NAGVMQNPRHLVRRRGQEARLRCSPMKGHSHVYWYRQLPEEGLKFMVYLQKENIIDESGMPKERFSAEFPKEGPSILRIQQVVRGDSAAYFCASSPDRGYNEQFFGPGTRLTVL.

The V and J genes are TRBV27 and TRBJ2-7, with 7 bases matching TRBD2. J gave up 0 bases and V 0 bases, and 5 bases lay outside the gene matches. The length of the CDR3 is 16 residues. Germline CDR1 is MNHEY and CDR2 is SMNVEV (reference sequence). The CDR3 sequence: CASSLSAGEYSYEQYF. DNA of the CDR3: TGTGCCAGCAGTTTATCTGCGGGAGAATACTCCTACGAGCAGTACTTC.

The CDR3 bases are TGTGCCAGTACCGATCTCGGGACAGGGAATCAGCCCCAGCATTTT. As protein: CASTDLGTGNQPQHF. The chain carries TRBV19 and TRBJ1-5; the match to TRBD1 covers 9 bases. The trim removed 7 bases at V and 4 bases at J, leaving 8 bases unmatched. The germline gives CDR1 LNHDA, CDR2 SQIVND (reference sequence). The CDR3 extends over 15 amino acids. The full variable domain, in which reference TRBV19 and TRBJ1-5 provide the parts outside the CDR3, is DGGITQSPKYLFRKEGQNVTLSCEQNLNHDAMYWYRQDPGQGLRLIYYSQIVNDFQKGDIAEGYSVSREKKESFPLTVTSAQKNPTAFYLCASTDLGTGNQPQHFGDGTRLSIL.

The gene calls are TRBV28 and TRBJ2-1; 8 bases are a match to TRBD2. J was trimmed by 4 bases and V by 3 bases; bases with no gene match: 2. Germline CDR1 MDHEN, CDR2 SYDVKM. This CDR3 has 14 residues. CDR3 nucleotide sequence: TGTGCCAGCAGTTTTACTAGCGGATACAATGAGCAGTTCTTC. Translating gives CASSFTSGYNEQFF.

This clone has only one observation. This chain joins TRBV27 and TRBJ2-7, with a possible D match to TRBD2 (5 bases). The germline V gene has CDR1 MNHEY and CDR2 SMNVEV (reference sequence). Between the trimmed V and J ends, which lost 1 base and 0 bases, there was a span of 16 bases. The CDR3 runs 17 residues. The CDR3 is CASSLFGSGKSSYEQYF. The CDR3 nucleotides are TGTGCCAGCAGTTTATTTGGTTCGGGAAAGAGCTCCTACGAGCAGTACTTC.

The V call is TRBV5-1, the J call TRBJ1-4, with 7 bases aligning to TRBD1. CDR3 length: 16 residues. Per the germline V gene, CDR1 is SGHRS and CDR2 is YFSETQ. The ends lost 7 bases at V and 1 base at J; junction bases unmatched: 10. CDR3 in amino acids: CASGSQGSGTNEKLFF. The DNA for the CDR3 is TGCGCCAGCGGGTCACAGGGGAGTGGAACTAATGAAAAACTGTTTTTT.

V usage is TRBV27 and J usage is TRBJ2-1; the match to TRBD2 covers 8 bases. In germline, CDR1 is MNHEY, CDR2 SMNVEV (reference sequence). J gave up 7 bases and V 6 bases, and 8 bases lay outside the gene matches. The CDR3 consists of 14 residues. CDR3 region: CASRIIAGRNEQFF. CDR3 DNA: TGTGCCAGCAGAATTATAGCGGGAAGGAATGAGCAGTTCTTC.

This chain joins TRBV6-5 and TRBJ2-7; D is possibly TRBD1 (6 bases). The V end was cut by 5 bases, the J end by 0 bases, with 11 bases between. CDR1 is MNHEY, CDR2 SVGAGI, per germline. CDR3 length: 14 amino acids. DNA of the CDR3: TGTGCCAGCAGTGCCGACAGGAGCTCCTACGAGCAGTACTTC. Amino acids: CASSADRSSYEQYF.

The J gene is TRBJ2-3, the V gene TRBV29-1; 11 bases map to TRBD2. From germline, CDR1 is SQVTM and CDR2 ANQGSEA. J was trimmed by 3 bases and V by 4 bases; bases with no gene match: 9. This CDR3 is 16 amino acids long. The CDR3 here is CSVGRLAGGLTDTQYF. The CDR3 DNA is TGCAGCGTTGGACGGCTAGCGGGAGGTCTTACAGATACGCAGTATTTT.

This clone was detected only once. The chain employs TRBV11-2 and TRBJ1-1; 8 bases agree with TRBD1. V lost 4 bases and J lost 0; bases outside the gene matches: 7. Germline-derived CDR1 and CDR2 are SGHAT and FQNNGV. There are 16 residues in the CDR3. The CDR3, as DNA: TGTGCCAGCAGCTCCAGGACAGGGAGAATGAACACTGAAGCTTTCTTT. It encodes CASSSRTGRMNTEAFF.

V gene TRBV6-5 combines with J gene TRBJ2-7; D gene ambiguous. V was trimmed by 5 bases and J by 2 bases, leaving 10 bases between them. The CDR3 has 13 amino acids. The germline gives CDR1 MNHEY, CDR2 SVGAGI. The CDR3 protein is CASSTLYPYEQYF. The CDR3 DNA is TGTGCCAGCAGTACTCTTTACCCCTACGAGCAGTACTTC.

This clone was picked up one time. V usage is TRBV5-1 and J usage is TRBJ1-2; D is unclear. The germline V and J ends were trimmed by 0 bases and 4 bases, with 7 bases remaining between them. Germline values: CDR1 SGHRS, CDR2 YFSETQ. The CDR3 is 13 residues long. The CDR3, as DNA: TGCGCCAGCAGCTTGGACACGCTCTATGGCTACACCTTC. This gives the protein CASSLDTLYGYTF.

This rearrangement joins TRBV27 to TRBJ2-7; D is undetermined. Germline V gene lookup returns CDR1 MNHEY and CDR2 SMNVEV (reference sequence). CDR3 length: 15 residues. Deletions cut 6 bases from V and 6 bases from J, with 21 bases between. The CDR3 nucleotides are TGTGCCAGCAGCCCCTTGAAAGCCGGGTACTCCGAGCAGTACTTC. Amino acids: CASSPLKAGYSEQYF.

V usage is TRBV5-1 and J usage is TRBJ2-1; 8 bases agree with TRBD2. The junction had 9 bases not matched to a gene; V was cut back by 2 bases and J by 5 bases. Germline V gene data show CDR1 as SGHRS and CDR2 as YFSETQ. The CDR3 consists of 16 residues. The CDR3 loop is CASSLVGTRNDNEQFF. Here the CDR3 DNA reads TGCGCCAGCAGCTTAGTCGGGACTAGAAACGACAATGAGCAGTTCTTC.

The chain uses TRBV28 and TRBJ2-1; a weak D match, TRBD2 (5 bases). The CDR3 has 16 amino acids. V was trimmed by 4 bases and J by 0 bases, leaving 13 bases between them. Germline V CDR1 and CDR2: MDHEN, SYDVKM. The CDR3 region has the DNA TGTGCCAGCAGTTCACTAGGATCCAGCTCCTACAATGAGCAGTTCTTC. It encodes CASSSLGSSSYNEQFF.

V and J are TRBV2 and TRBJ2-6, with a possible D match to TRBD2 (6 bases). Germline V CDR1 and CDR2: SNHLY, FYNNEI. Between the trimmed V and J ends, which lost 7 bases and 4 bases, there was a span of 11 bases. The CDR3 is made up of 14 amino acids. The CDR3 coding sequence is TGTGCCAGCATGGAGGGTGACGGGGCCAACGTCCTGACTTTC. It specifies CASMEGDGANVLTF.

CDR3 sequence: CAWSNQVGYTF. CDR3 nucleotides: TGTGCCTGGAGTAATCAGGTCGGCTACACCTTC. The chain couples TRBV30 to TRBJ1-2; D uncertain. Germline V gene data show CDR1 as GTSNPN and CDR2 as SVGIG (reference sequence). The length of the CDR3 is 11 residues. V lost 2 bases, J lost 8 bases, and 9 bases lay in between.

The chain couples TRBV28 to TRBJ1-1, with 7 nucleotides matching TRBD1. J lost 5 bases, V lost 7 bases, and 7 bases had no gene match. Germline CDR1 reads MDHEN; CDR2 reads SYDVKM. The CDR3 covers 13 residues. CDR3 protein: CASTTGPATEAFF. DNA for the CDR3: TGTGCCAGCACGACAGGGCCGGCGACTGAAGCTTTCTTT. The variable domain in full, with the rest retrieved from reference TRBV28 and TRBJ1-1, is DVKVTQSSRYLVKRTGEKVFLECVQDMDHENMFWYRQDPGLGLRLIYFSYDVKMKEKGDIPEGYSVSREKKERFSLILESASTNQTSMYLCASTTGPATEAFFGQGTRLTVV.

The chain employs TRBV5-1 and TRBJ2-7, with 7 nucleotides matching TRBD2. J was trimmed by 2 bases and V by 0 bases; bases with no gene match: 8. Germline assignment: CDR1 SGHRS and CDR2 YFSETQ. CDR3 length equals 16 residues. The CDR3 loop reads CASSLGEGAGAYEQYF. DNA of the CDR3: TGCGCCAGCAGCTTGGGGGAGGGTGCGGGGGCCTACGAGCAGTACTTC.

The V and J genes are TRBV19 and TRBJ1-5; 10 nucleotides agree with TRBD1. Trimming at V came to 8 bases and at J to 2 bases, leaving 15 bases not matched to a gene. The germline V gene has CDR1 LNHDA and CDR2 SQIVND (reference sequence). The CDR3 is 18 residues long. CDR3 sequence: CASRPRDRGPIGNQPQHF. The CDR3, as DNA: TGTGCCAGTCGTCCCCGGGACAGGGGTCCCATCGGCAATCAGCCCCAGCATTTT.

The rearrangement uses TRBV2 and TRBJ2-5; D is ambiguous. This CDR3 is built from 11 residues. V was pared by 3 bases and J by 4 bases, with 3 bases between. Germline V gene sequence: CDR1 SNHLY, CDR2 FYNNEI. CDR3 amino acids: CASSERETQYF. CDR3 coding DNA: TGTGCCAGCAGTGAGCGAGAGACCCAGTACTTC.

This chain uses TRBV11-2 with TRBJ2-7; D is unresolved. CDR3 length: 13 amino acids. CDR1 and CDR2 from the germline V gene are SGHAT and FQNNGV. The germline V and J ends were trimmed by 3 bases and 2 bases, with 8 bases remaining between them. The CDR3 is CASSFLVAYEQYF. The DNA for the CDR3 is TGTGCCAGCAGCTTCCTAGTCGCCTACGAGCAGTACTTC.

This clone was found once. The chain recombines TRBV28 with TRBJ2-7; possible D gene TRBD1, 6 bases. The germline V and J ends were trimmed by 5 bases and 4 bases, with 6 bases remaining between them. Germline loops: CDR1 MDHEN, CDR2 SYDVKM. The CDR3 contains 11 residues. The CDR3 spells CASSDRYEQYF. The CDR3 DNA follows: TGTGCCAGCAGTGACAGGTACGAGCAGTACTTC.

This clone was counted once. V gene TRBV29-1 combines with J gene TRBJ2-2, with 8 bases that match TRBD1. V lost 1 base and J lost 6; bases outside the gene matches: 10. The germline V gene encodes CDR1 SQVTM and CDR2 ANQGSEA. The CDR3 extends over 16 amino acids. The CDR3 region has the DNA TGCAGCGTTGAAGCCCTCGGGCAGGGGGCGGCCGGGGAGCTGTTTTTT. Translated, it gives CSVEALGQGAAGELFF.